A single TCR beta chain is shown here with its context. The entry originates in a study of blood T cell repertoires in COVID-19. Across the study: Acute-phase and convalescent COVID-19 samples originated in the United States, Italy and Spain. T cells, B-cell-depleted T cells, or PBMCs supplied cDNA or gDNA.

Germline loops: CDR1 SGHNT, CDR2 YENEEA. J was trimmed by 0 bases and V by 5 bases; bases with no gene match: 10. The CDR3 has 18 residues. Repertoires were generated with immunoSEQ multiplex PCR, while TCRdb's copy carries only in-frame clones and drops some. The table lists some 60,000 clones, more than 85% of them singletons. The receptor's source is a man in his 60s with acute or convalescent COVID-19. The V gene is TRBV11-3, the J gene TRBJ2-2; 9 bases are a match to TRBD1. What was sequenced was peripheral blood. The CDR3 nucleotides read TGTGCCAGCAGCCTGGGCGGTGGGACAGGGACGAACACCGGGGAGCTGTTTTTT. This sequence encodes CASSLGGGTGTNTGELFF.